The following is a TCR beta chain sequence with its context. Generated by immunoSEQ multiplex PCR, the TCRdb table keeps only in-frame clones and is missing some. The sample includes fewer than 25,000 clones, about 89% of them seen just once. Germline V gene sequence: CDR1 MDHEN, CDR2 SYDVKM. The CDR3 loop spans 15 amino acids. V dropped 8 bases and J dropped 1 base, with 18 bases sitting between them. This specimen comes from a study of T cell changes during pregnancy in multiple sclerosis. The clonotype comes from a female donor in good health, enrolled as a control in a pregnancy study. This chain uses TRBV28 with TRBJ2-7; tentative D call: TRBD2 (7 bases). The sample consisted of CD4+ T cells from peripheral blood mononuclear cells, taken in the third trimester of pregnancy. Written as DNA, the CDR3 is TGTGCCAGCGAAGACAGGAGGGGGGGATCCTACGAGCAGTACTTC. Protein: CASEDRRGGSYEQYF.